This entry is about one T cell receptor (beta chain). The antigen is undetermined. The V gene's germline CDR1 is SGHRS and CDR2 YFSETQ. V lost 0 bases and J 2 bases, leaving 13 bases between the germline ends. This CDR3 region has 16 residues. This entry belongs to a study of OX40 agonist ivuxolimab in advanced cancers. Overall study context: Patients were dosed intravenously with ivuxolimab at 0.01 to 10 mg/kg every 2 weeks. Each dose-escalation patient presented with hepatocellular carcinoma, melanoma, renal cell or head and neck cancer. Findings and limits, study-wide: Expanded clones belonging to CD8+ T cells outnumbered, on average, those of CD4+.

Profiling relied on immunoSEQ multiplex PCR, and the TCRdb table lists in-frame clones only, not all of them. Altogether 100,000 to 120,000 clones are present, approximately 90% being singletons, with the ten largest covering about 0.3%. The clonotype comes from an adult with an advanced solid tumor such as melanoma, head and neck, liver or kidney cancer. The V gene is TRBV5-1, the J gene TRBJ2-3; weak D call: TRBD1 (6 bases). The sequencing here drew on CD4+ or CD8+ T cells sorted from blood, taken in a trial of the OX40 agonist ivuxolimab. This CDR3 reads CASSLVAGVYTDTQYF. Written as DNA, the CDR3 is TGCGCCAGCAGCTTGGTGGCAGGGGTGTACACAGATACGCAGTATTTT.